The T cell receptor (beta chain) under discussion was sequenced for a study of T cell changes during pregnancy in multiple sclerosis. Produced via immunoSEQ multiplex PCR; TCRdb's table is partial and in-frame only. The sample consists of approximately 85,000 clones, 80% to 95% of them appearing once. Germline CDR1 SEHNR, CDR2 FQNEAQ (reference sequence). V was pared by 5 bases and J by 10 bases, with 17 bases between. CDR3 size: 13 residues. The J gene is TRBJ1-2, the V gene TRBV7-9; maybe TRBD1 (5 bases). The origin of this receptor is a female donor with multiple sclerosis, enrolled in a pregnancy study. This specimen was peripheral blood, taken in the first trimester of pregnancy. CDR3 sequence reads: CASSPLAGIAYTF. The CDR3 bases are TGTGCCAGCAGCCCCTTGGCAGGGATCGCCTACACCTTC.